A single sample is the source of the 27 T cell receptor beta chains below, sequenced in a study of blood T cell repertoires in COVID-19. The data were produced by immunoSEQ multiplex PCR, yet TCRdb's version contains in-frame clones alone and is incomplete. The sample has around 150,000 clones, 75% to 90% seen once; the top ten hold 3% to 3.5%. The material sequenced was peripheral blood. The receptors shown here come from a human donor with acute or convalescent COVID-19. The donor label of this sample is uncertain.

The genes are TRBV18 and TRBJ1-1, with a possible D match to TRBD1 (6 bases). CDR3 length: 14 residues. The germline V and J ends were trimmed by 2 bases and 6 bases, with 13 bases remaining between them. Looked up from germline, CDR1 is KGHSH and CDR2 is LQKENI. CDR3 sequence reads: CASSPTGGVPEAFF. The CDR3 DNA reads TGTGCCAGCTCACCAACGGGGGGCGTCCCTGAAGCTTTCTTT.

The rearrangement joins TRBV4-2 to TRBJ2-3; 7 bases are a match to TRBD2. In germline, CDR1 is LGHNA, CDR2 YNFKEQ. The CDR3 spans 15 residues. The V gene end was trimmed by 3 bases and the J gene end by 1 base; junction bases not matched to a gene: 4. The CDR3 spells CASSHVSGGTDTQYF. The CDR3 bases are TGTGCCAGCAGCCATGTAAGCGGGGGCACAGATACGCAGTATTTT.

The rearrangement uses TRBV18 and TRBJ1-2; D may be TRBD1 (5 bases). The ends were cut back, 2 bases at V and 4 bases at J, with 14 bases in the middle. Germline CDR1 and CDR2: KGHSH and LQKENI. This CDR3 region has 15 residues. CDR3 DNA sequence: TGTGCCAGCTCACCAGAGTCGACAGCTACCTATGGCTACACCTTC. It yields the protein CASSPESTATYGYTF.

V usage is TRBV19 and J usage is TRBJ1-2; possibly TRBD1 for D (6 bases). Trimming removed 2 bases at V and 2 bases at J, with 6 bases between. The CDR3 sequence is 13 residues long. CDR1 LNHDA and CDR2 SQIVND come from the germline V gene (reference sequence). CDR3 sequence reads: CASSIQGNYGYTF. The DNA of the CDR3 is TGTGCCAGTAGTATACAGGGGAACTATGGCTACACCTTC.

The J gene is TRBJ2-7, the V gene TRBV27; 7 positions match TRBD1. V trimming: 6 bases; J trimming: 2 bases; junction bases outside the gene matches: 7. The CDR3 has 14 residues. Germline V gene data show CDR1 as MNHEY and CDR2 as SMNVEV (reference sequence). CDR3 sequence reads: CASSLRDSPYEQYF. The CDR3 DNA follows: TGTGCCAGCAGCCTCCGGGACAGTCCCTACGAGCAGTACTTC.

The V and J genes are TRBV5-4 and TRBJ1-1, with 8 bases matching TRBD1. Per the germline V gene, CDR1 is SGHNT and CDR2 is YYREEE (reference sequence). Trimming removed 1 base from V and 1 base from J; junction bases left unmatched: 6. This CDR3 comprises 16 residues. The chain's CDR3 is CASSLTGGARNTEAFF. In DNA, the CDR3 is TGTGCCAGCAGCTTGACAGGGGGAGCTAGGAACACTGAAGCTTTCTTT.

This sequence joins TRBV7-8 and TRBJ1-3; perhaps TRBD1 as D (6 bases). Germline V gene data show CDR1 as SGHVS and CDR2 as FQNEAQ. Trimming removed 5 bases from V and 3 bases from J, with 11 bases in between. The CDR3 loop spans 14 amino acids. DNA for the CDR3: TGTGCCAGCAGCGCACAGGGCGGTGGAAACACCATATATTTT. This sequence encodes CASSAQGGGNTIYF. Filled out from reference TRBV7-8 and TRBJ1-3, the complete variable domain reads GAGVSQSPRYKVAKRGQDVALRCDPISGHVSLFWYQQALGQGPEFLTYFQNEAQLDKSGLPSDRFFAERPEGSVSTLKIQRTQQEDSAVYLCASSAQGGGNTIYFGEGSWLTVV.

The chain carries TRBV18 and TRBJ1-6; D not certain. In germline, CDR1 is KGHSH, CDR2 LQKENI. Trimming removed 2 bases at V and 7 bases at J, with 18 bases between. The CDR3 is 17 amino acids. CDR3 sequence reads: CASSPIEARQINSPLHF. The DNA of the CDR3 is TGTGCCAGCTCACCAATCGAGGCGCGTCAGATCAATTCACCCCTCCACTTT.

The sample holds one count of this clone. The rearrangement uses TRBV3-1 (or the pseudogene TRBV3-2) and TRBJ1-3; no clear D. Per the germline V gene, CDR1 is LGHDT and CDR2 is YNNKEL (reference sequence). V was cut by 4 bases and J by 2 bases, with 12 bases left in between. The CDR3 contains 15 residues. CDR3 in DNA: TGTGCCAGCAGCCGGGCAGCCCGTACTGGAAACACCATATATTTT. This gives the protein CASSRAARTGNTIYF.

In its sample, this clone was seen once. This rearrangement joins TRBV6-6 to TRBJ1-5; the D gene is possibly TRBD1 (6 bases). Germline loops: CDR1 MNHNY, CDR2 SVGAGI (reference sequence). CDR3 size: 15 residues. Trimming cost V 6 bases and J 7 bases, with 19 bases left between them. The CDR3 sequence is CASRWDTRKEQPQHF. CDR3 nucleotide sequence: TGTGCCAGCAGATGGGACACCAGAAAGGAGCAGCCCCAGCATTTT.

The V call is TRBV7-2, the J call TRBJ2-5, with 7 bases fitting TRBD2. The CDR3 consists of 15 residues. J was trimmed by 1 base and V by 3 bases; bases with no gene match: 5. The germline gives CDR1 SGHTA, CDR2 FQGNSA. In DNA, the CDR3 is TGTGCCAGCAGCTTTTTCGGCGGGGGCCAAGAGACCCAGTACTTC. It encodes CASSFFGGGQETQYF. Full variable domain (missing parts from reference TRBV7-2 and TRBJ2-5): GAGVSQSPSNKVTEKGKDVELRCDPISGHTALYWYRQSLGQGLEFLIYFQGNSAPDKSGLPSDRFSAERTGGSVSTLTIQRTQQEDSAVYLCASSFFGGGQETQYFGPGTRLLVL.

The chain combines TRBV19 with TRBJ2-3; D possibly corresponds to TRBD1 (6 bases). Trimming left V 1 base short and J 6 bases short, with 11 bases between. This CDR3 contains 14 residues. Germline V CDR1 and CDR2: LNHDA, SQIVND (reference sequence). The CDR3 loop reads CASSIGDKGDTQYF. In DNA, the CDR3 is TGTGCCAGTAGTATAGGGGACAAGGGGGATACGCAGTATTTT.

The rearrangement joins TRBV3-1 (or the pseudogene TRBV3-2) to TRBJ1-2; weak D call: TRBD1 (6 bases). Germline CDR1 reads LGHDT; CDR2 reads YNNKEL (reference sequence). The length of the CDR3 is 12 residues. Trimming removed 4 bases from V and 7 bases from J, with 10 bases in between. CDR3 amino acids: CASSPTGLGYTF. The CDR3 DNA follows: TGTGCCAGCAGCCCAACAGGGCTTGGCTACACCTTC.

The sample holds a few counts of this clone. The CDR3 region has the DNA TGTGCCAGCTCACCAAAGAGGCACACAGATACGCAGTATTTT. Protein product: CASSPKRHTDTQYF. The chain carries TRBV18 and TRBJ2-3; no clear D gene. The CDR3 runs 14 residues. Germline CDR1 and CDR2: KGHSH and LQKENI. The V gene lost 2 bases and the J gene lost 2 bases, with 8 bases spanning the gap.

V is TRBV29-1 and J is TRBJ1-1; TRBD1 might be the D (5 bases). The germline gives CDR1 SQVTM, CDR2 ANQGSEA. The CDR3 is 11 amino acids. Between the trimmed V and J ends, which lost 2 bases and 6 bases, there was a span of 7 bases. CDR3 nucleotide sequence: TGCAGCGTTGAACGGGGGGCTGAAGCTTTCTTT. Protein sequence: CSVERGAEAFF. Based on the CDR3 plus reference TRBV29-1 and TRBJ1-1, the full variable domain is SAVISQKPSRDICQRGTSLTIQCQVDSQVTMMFWYRQQPGQSLTLIATANQGSEATYESGFVIDKFPISRPNLTFSTLTVSNMSPEDSSIYLCSVERGAEAFFGQGTRLTVV.

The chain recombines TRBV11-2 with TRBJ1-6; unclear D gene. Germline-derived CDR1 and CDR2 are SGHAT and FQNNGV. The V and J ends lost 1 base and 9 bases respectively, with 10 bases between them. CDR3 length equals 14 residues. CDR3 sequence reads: CASSLAVGVSPLHF. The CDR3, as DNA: TGTGCCAGCAGCTTAGCCGTCGGTGTTTCACCCCTCCACTTT.

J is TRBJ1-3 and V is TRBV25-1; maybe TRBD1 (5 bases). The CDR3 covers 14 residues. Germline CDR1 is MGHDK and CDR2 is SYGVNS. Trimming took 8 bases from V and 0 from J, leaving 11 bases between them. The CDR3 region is CASRGSHSGNTIYF. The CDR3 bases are TGTGCCAGCCGGGGGTCTCACTCTGGAAACACCATATATTTT.

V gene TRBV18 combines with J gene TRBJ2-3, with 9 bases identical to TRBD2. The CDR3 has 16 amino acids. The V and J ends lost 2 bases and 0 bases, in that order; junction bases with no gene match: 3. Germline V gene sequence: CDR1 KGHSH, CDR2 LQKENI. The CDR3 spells CASSPGLAGSTDTQYF. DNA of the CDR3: TGTGCCAGCTCACCAGGGCTAGCGGGGAGCACAGATACGCAGTATTTT.

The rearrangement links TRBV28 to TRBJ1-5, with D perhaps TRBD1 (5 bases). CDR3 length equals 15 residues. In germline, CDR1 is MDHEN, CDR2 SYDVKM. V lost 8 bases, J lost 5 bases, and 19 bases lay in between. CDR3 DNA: TGTGCCAGCTTCGCATTTGCCTGGGGCTATCAGCCCCAGCATTTT. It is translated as CASFAFAWGYQPQHF.

CDR3 nucleotides: TGTGCCAGCAGCCAAGGGAGTCGACAGAGCACAGATACGCAGTATTTT. As protein: CASSQGSRQSTDTQYF. V gene TRBV3-1 (or the pseudogene TRBV3-2) combines with J gene TRBJ2-3, with D perhaps TRBD1 (5 bases). Trimming removed 1 base at V and 0 bases at J, with 11 bases between. Germline assignment: CDR1 LGHDT and CDR2 YNNKEL (reference sequence). The CDR3 has 16 residues.

In DNA, the CDR3 is TGTGCCAGCAGTTTATCGACTAGCGGGGGCAACACCGGGGAGCTGTTTTTT. This encodes CASSLSTSGGNTGELFF. The chain uses TRBV27 and TRBJ2-2; TRBD2 aligns across 12 bases. Trimming cost V 0 bases and J 2 bases; bases outside gene matches: 1. This CDR3 comprises 17 residues. CDR1 is MNHEY and CDR2 is SMNVEV in the germline V gene (reference sequence).

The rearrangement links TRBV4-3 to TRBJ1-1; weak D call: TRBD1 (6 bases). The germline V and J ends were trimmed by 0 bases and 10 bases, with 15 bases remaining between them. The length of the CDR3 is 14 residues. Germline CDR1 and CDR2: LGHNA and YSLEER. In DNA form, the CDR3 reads TGCGCCAGCAGCCAAGATAACCAGGGGCGAAGAGCTTTCTTT. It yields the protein CASSQDNQGRRAFF.

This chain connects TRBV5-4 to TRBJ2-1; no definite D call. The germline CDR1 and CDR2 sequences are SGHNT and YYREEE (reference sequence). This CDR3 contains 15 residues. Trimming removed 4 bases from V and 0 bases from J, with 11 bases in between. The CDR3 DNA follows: TGTGCCAGCAGCCCTTATGGTAGCTCCTACAATGAGCAGTTCTTC. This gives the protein CASSPYGSSYNEQFF.

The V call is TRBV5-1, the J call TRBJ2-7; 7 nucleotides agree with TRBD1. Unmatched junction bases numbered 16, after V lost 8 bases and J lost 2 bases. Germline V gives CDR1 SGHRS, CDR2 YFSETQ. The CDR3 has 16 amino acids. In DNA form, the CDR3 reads TGCGCCAGTTCTCCAGGATACAGGGACAGAGCCTACGAGCAGTACTTC. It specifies CASSPGYRDRAYEQYF.

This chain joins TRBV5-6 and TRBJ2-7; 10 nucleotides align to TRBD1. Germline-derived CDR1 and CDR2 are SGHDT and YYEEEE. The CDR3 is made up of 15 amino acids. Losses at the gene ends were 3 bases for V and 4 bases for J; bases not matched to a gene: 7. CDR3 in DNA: TGTGCCAGCAGCTCCCTGGAGGACAGGGGGTACGAGCAGTACTTC. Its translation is CASSSLEDRGYEQYF.

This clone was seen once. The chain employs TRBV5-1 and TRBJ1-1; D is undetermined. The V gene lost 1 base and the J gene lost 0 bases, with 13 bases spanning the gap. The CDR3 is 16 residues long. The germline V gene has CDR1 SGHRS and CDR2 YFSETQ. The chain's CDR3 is CASSLSGTAMNTEAFF. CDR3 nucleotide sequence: TGCGCCAGCAGCTTGTCGGGAACAGCCATGAACACTGAAGCTTTCTTT.

CDR3 nucleotides: TGTGCCAGCAGTTTGGCCGGGATTAGCACCGGGGAGCTGTTTTTT. As protein: CASSLAGISTGELFF. The chain links TRBV28 to TRBJ2-2; maybe TRBD2 (5 bases). V lost 3 bases, J lost 4 bases, and 12 bases lay in between. CDR3 length: 15 amino acids. Germline loops: CDR1 MDHEN, CDR2 SYDVKM.